This T cell receptor beta chain was captured by sequencing in a study of blood T cell repertoires in COVID-19. Overall study: From T cells, B-cell-depleted T cells, or PBMCs came the material, which was cDNA or gDNA.

Here immunoSEQ multiplex PCR was the method, and the copy in TCRdb shows in-frame clones only, minus some. The sample yields roughly 230,000 clones, 65% to 90% seen once. The CDR3 has 16 residues. CDR1 is LGHNA and CDR2 is YNFKEQ in the germline V gene. Germline trimming cut 0 bases from V and 9 bases from J; bases unmatched to any gene: 7. This chain joins TRBV4-2 and TRBJ2-1; 11 bases line up with TRBD2. This receptor was obtained from a man between 45 and 60 years old with COVID-19, enrolled during active disease. What was sequenced was peripheral blood. DNA of the CDR3: TGTGCCAGCAGCCAAGAAGGTAGCGGGGGGGCGCGTGAGCAGTTCTTC. Protein sequence: CASSQEGSGGAREQFF.